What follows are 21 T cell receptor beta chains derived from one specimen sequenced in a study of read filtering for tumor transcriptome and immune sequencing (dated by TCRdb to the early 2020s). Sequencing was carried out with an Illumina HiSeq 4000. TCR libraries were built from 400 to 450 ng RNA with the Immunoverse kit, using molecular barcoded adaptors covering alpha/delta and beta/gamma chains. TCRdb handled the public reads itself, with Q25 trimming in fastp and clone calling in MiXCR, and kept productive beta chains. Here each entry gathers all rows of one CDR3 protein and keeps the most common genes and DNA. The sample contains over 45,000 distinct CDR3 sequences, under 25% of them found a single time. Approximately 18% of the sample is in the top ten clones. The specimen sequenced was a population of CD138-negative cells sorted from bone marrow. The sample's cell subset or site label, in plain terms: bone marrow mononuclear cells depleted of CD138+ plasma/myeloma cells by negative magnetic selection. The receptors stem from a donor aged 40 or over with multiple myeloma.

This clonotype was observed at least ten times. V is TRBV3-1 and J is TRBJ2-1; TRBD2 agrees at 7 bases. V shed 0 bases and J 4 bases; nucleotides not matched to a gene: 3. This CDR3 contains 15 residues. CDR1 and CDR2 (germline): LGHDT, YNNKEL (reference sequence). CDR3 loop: CASSQEWGGYNEQFF. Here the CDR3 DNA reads TGTGCCAGCAGCCAAGAATGGGGGGGTTACAATGAGCAGTTCTTC.

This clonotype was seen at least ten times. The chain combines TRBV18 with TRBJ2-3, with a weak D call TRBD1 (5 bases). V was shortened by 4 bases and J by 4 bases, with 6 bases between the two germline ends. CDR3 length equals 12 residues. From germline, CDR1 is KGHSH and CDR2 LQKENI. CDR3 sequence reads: CASSQGPDTQYF. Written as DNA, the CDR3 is TGTGCCAGCTCACAGGGGCCAGATACGCAGTATTTT. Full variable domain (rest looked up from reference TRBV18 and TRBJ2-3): NAGVMQNPRHLVRRRGQEARLRCSPMKGHSHVYWYRQLPEEGLKFMVYLQKENIIDESGMPKERFSAEFPKEGPSILRIQQVVRGDSAAYFCASSQGPDTQYFGPGTRLTVL.

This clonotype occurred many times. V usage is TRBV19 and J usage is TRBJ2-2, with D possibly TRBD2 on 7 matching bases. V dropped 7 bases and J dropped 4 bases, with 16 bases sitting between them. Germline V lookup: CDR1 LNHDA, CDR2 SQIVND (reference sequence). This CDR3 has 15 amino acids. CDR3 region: CASNLRGGATGELFF. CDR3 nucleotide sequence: TGTGCCAGTAACCTAAGGGGGGGGGCCACCGGGGAGCTGTTTTTT.

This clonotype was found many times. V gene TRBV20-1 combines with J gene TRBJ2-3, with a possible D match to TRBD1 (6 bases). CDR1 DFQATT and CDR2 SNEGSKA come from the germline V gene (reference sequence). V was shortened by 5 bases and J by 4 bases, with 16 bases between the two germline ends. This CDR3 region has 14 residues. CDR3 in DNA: TGCAGTGCTCCAGCGGACAGACGGTCAGATACGCAGTATTTT. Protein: CSAPADRRSDTQYF.

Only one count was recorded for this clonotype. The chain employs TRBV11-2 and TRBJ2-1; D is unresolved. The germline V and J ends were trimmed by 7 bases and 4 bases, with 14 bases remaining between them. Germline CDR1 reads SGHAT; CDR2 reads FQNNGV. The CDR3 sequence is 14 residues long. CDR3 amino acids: CASKVLHRYNEQFF. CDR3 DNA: TGTGCCAGCAAAGTCCTCCATCGGTACAATGAGCAGTTCTTC.

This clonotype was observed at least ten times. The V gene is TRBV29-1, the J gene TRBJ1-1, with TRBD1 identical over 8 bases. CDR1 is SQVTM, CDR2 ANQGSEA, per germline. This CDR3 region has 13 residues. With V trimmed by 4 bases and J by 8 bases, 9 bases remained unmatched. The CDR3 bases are TGCAGCGTTGTTATGGGCAGGGGGCTAGAAGCTTTCTTT. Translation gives CSVVMGRGLEAFF.

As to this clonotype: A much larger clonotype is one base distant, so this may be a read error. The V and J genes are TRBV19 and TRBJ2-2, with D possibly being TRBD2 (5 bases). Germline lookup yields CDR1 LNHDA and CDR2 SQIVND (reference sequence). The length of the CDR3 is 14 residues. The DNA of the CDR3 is TGTGCCAGTACCACTCGGCGGAACACCGGGGAGCTGCTTTTT. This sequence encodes CASTTRRNTGELLF. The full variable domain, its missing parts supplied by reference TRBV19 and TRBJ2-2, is DGGITQSPKYLFRKEGQNVTLSCEQNLNHDAMYWYRQDPGQGLRLIYYSQIVNDFQKGDIAEGYSVSREKKESFPLTVTSAQKNPTAFYLCASTTRRNTGELLFGEGSRLTVL.

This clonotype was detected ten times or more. The CDR3 spells CASGWVSGGILNEQFF. The CDR3 DNA is TGTGCTAGTGGTTGGGTTAGCGGGGGGATTCTCAATGAGCAGTTCTTC. V and J are TRBV12-5 and TRBJ2-1; 10 positions match TRBD2. This CDR3 has 16 residues. CDR1 is LGHNT, CDR2 FRNRAP, per germline. With 4 bases clipped from V and 6 bases from J, the junction kept 9 bases outside the gene matches.

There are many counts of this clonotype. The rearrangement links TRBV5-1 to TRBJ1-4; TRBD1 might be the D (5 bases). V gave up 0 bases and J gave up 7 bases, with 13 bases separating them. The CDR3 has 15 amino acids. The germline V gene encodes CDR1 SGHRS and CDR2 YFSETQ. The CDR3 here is CASSLDIKGPEKLFF. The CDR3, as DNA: TGCGCCAGCAGCTTGGATATCAAGGGGCCTGAAAAACTGTTTTTT.

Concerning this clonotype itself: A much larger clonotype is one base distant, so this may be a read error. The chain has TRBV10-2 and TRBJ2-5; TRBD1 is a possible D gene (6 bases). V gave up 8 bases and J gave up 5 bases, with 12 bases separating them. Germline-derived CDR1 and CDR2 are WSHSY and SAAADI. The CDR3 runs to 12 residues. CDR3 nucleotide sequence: TGCGCCAGCGGCCACGGACAGGAGACCCAGTACTTC. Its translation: CASGHGQETQYF.

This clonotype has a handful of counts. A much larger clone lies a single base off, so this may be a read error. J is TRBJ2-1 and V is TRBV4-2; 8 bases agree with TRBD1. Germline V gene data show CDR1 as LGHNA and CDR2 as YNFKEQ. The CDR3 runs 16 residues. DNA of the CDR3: TGTGCCAGCAGCCAATGGGGTTGGACAGGGCACGATGAGCAGTCCTTC. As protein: CASSQWGWTGHDEQSF.

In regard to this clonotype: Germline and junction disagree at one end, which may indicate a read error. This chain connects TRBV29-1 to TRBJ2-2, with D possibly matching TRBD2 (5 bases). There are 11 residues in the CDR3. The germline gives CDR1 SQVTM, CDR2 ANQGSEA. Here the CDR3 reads CSVGNTGKLFF. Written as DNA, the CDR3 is TGTAGCGTAGGGAACACCGGGAAGCTGTTTTTT.

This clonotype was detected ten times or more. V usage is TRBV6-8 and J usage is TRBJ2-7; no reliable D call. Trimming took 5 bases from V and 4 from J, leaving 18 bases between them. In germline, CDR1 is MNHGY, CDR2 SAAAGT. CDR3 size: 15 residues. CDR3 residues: CASSALPDGPYEQYF. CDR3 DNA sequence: TGTGCCAGCAGTGCCCTCCCGGACGGACCTTACGAGCAGTACTTC.

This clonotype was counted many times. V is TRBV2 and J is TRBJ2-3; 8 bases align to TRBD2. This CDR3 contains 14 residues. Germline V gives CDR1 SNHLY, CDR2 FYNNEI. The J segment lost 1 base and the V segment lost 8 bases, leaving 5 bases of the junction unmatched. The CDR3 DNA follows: TGTGCCAGCCTCGCGGGGGGCCGCACAGATACGCAGTATTTT. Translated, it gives CASLAGGRTDTQYF.

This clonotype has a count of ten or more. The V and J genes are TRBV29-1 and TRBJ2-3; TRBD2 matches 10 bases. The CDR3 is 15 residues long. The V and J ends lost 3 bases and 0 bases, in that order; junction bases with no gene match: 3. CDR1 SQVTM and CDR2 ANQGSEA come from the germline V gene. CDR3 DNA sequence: TGCAGCGTTGATGTACTAGCGGGAAGCACAGATACGCAGTATTTT. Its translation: CSVDVLAGSTDTQYF.

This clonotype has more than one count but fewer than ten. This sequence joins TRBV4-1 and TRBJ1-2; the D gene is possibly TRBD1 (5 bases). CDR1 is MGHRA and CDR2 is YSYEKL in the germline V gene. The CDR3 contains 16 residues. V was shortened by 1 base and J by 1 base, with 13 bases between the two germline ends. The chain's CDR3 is CASSQADSAINYGYTF. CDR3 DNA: TGCGCCAGCAGCCAAGCAGACAGCGCGATTAACTATGGCTACACCTTC.

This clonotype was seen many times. CDR3 region: CASSQDSSFGEAFF. The CDR3 DNA sequence: TGTGCCAGCAGCCAAGATTCGAGTTTCGGTGAAGCTTTCTTT. This rearrangement joins TRBV3-1 to TRBJ1-1; unclear D gene. CDR3 length: 14 residues. With 0 bases removed from V and 7 bases from J, the gap between germline ends came to 12 bases. The V gene's germline CDR1 is LGHDT and CDR2 YNNKEL (reference sequence).

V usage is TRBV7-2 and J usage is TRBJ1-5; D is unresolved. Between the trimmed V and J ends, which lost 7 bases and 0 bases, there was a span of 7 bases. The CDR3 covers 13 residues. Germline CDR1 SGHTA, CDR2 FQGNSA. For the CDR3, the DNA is TGTGCCAGCAAAGGCGATAGCAATCAGCCCCAGCATTTT. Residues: CASKGDSNQPQHF.

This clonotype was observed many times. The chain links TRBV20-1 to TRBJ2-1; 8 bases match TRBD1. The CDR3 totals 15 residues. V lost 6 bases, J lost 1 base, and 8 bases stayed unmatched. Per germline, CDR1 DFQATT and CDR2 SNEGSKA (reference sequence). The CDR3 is CSARTGSRSYNEQFF. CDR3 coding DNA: TGCAGTGCAAGGACAGGGTCTAGGTCCTACAATGAGCAGTTCTTC.

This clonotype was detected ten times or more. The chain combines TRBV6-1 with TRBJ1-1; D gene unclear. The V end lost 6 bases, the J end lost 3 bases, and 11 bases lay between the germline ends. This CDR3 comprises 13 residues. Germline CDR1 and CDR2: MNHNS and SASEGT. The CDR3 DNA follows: TGTGCCAGCAGGTCAGACACTGACACTGAAGCTTTCTTT. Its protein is CASRSDTDTEAFF.

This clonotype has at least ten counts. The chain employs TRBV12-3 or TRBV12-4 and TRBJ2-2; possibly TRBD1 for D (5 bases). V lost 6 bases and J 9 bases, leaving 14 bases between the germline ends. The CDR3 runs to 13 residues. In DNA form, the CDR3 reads TGTGCCAGCAGCCTGGATGGGGCCAGGGAGCTGTTTTTT. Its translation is CASSLDGARELFF.